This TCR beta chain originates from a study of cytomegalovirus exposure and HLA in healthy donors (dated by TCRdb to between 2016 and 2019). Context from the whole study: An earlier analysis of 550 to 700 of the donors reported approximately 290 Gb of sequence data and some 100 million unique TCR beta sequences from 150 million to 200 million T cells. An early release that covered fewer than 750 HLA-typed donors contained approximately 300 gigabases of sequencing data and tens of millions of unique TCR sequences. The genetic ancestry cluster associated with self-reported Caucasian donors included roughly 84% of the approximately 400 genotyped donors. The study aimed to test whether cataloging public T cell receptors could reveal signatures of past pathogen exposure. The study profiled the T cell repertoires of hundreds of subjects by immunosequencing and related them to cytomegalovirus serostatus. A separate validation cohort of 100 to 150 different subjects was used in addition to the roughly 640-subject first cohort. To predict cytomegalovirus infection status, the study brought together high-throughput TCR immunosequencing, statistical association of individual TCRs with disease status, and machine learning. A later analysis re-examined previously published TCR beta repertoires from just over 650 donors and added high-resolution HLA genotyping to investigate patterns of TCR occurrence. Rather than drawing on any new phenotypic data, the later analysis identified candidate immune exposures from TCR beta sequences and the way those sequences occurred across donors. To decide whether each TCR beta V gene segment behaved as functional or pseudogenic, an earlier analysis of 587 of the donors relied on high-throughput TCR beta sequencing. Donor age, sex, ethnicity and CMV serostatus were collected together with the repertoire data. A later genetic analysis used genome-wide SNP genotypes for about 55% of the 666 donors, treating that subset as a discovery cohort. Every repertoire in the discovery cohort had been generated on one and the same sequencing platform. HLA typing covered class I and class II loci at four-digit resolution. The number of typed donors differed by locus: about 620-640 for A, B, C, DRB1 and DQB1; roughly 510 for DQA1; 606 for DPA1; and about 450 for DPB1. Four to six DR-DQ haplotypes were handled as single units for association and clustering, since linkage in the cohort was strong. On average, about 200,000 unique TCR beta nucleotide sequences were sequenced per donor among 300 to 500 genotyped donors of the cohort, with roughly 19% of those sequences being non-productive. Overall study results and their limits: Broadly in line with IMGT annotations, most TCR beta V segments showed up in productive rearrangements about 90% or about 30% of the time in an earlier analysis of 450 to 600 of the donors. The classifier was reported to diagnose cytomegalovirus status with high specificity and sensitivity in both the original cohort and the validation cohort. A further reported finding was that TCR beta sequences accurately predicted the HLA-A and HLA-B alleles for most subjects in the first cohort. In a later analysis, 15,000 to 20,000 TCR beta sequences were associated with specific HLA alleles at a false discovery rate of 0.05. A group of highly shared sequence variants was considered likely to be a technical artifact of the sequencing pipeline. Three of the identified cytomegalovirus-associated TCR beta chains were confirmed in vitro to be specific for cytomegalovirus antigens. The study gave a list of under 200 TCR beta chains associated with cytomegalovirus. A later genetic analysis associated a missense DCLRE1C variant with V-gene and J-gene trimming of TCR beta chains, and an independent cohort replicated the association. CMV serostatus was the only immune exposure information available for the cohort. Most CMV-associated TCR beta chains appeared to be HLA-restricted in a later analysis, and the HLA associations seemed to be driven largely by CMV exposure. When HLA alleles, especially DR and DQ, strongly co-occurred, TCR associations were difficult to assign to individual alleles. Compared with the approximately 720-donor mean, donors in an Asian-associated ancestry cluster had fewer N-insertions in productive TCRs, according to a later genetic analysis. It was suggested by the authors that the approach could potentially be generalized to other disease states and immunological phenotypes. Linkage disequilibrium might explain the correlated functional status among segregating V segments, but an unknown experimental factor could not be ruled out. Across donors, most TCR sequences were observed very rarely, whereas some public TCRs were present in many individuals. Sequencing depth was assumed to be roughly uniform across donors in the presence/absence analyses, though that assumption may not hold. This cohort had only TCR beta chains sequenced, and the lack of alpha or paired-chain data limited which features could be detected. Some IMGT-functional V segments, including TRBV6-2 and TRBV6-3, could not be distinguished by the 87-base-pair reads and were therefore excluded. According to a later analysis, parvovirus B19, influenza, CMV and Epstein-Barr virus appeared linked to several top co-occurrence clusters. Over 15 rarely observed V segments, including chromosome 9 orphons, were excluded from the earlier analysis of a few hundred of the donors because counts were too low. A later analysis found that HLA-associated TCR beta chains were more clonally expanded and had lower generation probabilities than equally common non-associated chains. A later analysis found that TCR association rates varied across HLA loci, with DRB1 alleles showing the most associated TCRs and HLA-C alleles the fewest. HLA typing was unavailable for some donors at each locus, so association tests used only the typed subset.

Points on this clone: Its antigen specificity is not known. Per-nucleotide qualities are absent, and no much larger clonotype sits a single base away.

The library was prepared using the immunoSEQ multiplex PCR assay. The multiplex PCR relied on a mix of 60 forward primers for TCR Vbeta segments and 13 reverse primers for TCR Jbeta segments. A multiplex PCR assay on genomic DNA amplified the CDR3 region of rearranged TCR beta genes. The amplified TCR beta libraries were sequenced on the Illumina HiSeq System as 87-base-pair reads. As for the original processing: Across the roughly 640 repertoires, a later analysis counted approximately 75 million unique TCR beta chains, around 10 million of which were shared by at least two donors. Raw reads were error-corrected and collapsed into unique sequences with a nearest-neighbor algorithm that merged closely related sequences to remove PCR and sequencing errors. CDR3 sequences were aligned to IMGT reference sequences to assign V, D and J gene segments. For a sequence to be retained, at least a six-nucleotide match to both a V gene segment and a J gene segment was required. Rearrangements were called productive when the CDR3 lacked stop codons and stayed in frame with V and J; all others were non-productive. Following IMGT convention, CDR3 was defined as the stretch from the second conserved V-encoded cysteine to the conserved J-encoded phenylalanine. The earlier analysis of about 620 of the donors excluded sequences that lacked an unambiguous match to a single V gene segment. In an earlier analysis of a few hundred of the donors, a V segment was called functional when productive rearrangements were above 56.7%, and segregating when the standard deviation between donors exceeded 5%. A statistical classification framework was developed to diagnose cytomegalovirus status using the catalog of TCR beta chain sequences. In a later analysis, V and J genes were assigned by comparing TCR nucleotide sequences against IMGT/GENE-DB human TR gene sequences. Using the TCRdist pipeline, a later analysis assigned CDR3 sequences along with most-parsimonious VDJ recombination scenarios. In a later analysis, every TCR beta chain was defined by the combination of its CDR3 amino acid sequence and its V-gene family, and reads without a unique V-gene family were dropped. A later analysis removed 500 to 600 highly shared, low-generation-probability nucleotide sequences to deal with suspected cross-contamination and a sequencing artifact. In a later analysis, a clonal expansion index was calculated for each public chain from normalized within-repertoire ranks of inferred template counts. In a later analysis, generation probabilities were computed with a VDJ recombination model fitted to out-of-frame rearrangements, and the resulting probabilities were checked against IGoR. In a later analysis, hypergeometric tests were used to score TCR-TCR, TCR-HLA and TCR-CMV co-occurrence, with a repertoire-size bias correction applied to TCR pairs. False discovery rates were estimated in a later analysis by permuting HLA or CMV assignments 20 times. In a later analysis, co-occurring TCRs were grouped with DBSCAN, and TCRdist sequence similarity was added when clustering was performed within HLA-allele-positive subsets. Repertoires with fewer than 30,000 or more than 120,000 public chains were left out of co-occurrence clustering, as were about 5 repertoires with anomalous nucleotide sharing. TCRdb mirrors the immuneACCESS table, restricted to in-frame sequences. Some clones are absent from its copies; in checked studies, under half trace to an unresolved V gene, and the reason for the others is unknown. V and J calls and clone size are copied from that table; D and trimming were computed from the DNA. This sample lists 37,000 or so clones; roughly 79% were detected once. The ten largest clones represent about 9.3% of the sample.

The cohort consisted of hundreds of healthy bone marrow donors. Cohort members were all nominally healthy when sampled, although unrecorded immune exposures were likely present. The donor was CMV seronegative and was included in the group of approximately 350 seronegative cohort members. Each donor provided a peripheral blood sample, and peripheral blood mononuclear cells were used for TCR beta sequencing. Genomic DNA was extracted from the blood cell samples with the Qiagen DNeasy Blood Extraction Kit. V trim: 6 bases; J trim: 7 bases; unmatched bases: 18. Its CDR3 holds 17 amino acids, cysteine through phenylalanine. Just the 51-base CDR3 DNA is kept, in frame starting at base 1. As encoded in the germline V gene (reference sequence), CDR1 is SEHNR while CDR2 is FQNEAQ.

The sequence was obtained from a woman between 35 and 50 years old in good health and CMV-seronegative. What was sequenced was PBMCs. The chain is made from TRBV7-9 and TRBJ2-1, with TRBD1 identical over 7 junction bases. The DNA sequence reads TGTGCCAGCAGTGCGAGACAGGGCGGTATAAATATTAATGAGCAGTTCTTC. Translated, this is CASSARQGGININEQFF.